Listed here are 22 T cell receptor beta chains from one sample, sequenced in a study of T cell repertoires in cytomegalovirus infection. TCRdb re-analysed the reads in MiXCR, keeping a single row per CDR3 protein. The sample records 510,000 or so distinct CDR3 sequences, 26% being singletons. Material: PBMCs. The receptors derive from a human donor in good health (CMV status not recorded). Some clones in this sample may be carry-over from other donors' samples.

This clonotype has ten or more counts. V and J are TRBV7-2 and TRBJ2-7; D remains unclear. The CDR3 is made up of 14 amino acids. The germline CDR1 and CDR2 sequences are SGHTA and FQGNSA. V lost 1 base and J 0 bases, leaving 7 bases between the germline ends. The CDR3 sequence: CASSLVGISYEQYF. The CDR3 DNA sequence: TGTGCCAGCAGCTTAGTGGGCATCTCCTACGAGCAGTACTTC.

The gene calls are TRBV6-5 and TRBJ2-7; 8 positions agree with TRBD2. CDR1 and CDR2 from the germline V gene are MNHEY and SVGAGI. V trimming: 4 bases; J trimming: 2 bases; junction bases outside the gene matches: 10. This CDR3 spans 16 amino acids. This CDR3 is CASSFLTSGSPYEQYF. DNA for the CDR3: TGTGCCAGCAGTTTTCTCACTAGCGGTTCCCCCTACGAGCAGTACTTC.

This clonotype was detected only a few times. The V call is TRBV20-1, the J call TRBJ1-1; 7 bases align to TRBD1. After removal of 7 bases from V and 1 base from J, the junction contained 12 bases not matched to a gene. Looked up from germline, CDR1 is DFQATT and CDR2 is SNEGSKA (reference sequence). The CDR3 spans 15 residues. The CDR3 nucleotides are TGCAGTGTCGTCCGGGACAGCAACCCGAACACTGAAGCTTTCTTT. It encodes CSVVRDSNPNTEAFF.

This clonotype came up a few times. This chain connects TRBV12-3 or TRBV12-4 to TRBJ2-1, with TRBD2 matching over 15 bases. V shed 5 bases and J 3 bases; nucleotides not matched to a gene: 5. This CDR3 has 17 amino acids. CDR3 sequence reads: CASSPRTSGGVYNEQFF. CDR3 DNA: TGTGCCAGCAGTCCACGGACTAGCGGGGGGGTCTACAATGAGCAGTTCTTC.

This clonotype was observed many times. The V call is TRBV7-6, the J call TRBJ1-4; D unresolved. The ends were cut back, 2 bases at V and 4 bases at J, with 8 bases in the middle. Germline CDR1 reads SGHVS; CDR2 reads FNYEAQ. The CDR3 is 14 residues long. The DNA for the CDR3 is TGTGCCAGCAGCTTAAGGAGCAGTAATGAAAAACTGTTTTTT. It specifies CASSLRSSNEKLFF.

This chain joins TRBV24-1 and TRBJ2-1; the match to TRBD2 covers 11 bases. Germline V gene sequence: CDR1 KGHDR, CDR2 SFDVKD. CDR3 length equals 18 residues. V dropped 5 bases and J dropped 6; count of bases not matched to a gene: 14. This chain's CDR3 is CATSAASGRPALSNEQFF. In DNA form, the CDR3 reads TGTGCCACCAGTGCCGCTAGCGGGAGGCCTGCTTTGAGCAATGAGCAGTTCTTC.

This clonotype came up a few times. The J gene is TRBJ1-2, the V gene TRBV28; 8 bases line up with TRBD1. The CDR3 runs 13 residues. Trimming took 7 bases from V and 5 from J; bases not matched to a gene: 6. Germline values: CDR1 MDHEN, CDR2 SYDVKM. The CDR3: CASTTTGDYGYTF. The CDR3 DNA reads TGTGCCAGCACTACGACAGGGGATTATGGCTACACCTTC.

Comments on this clonotype: An end of the junction does not agree with germline; a read error may underlie this. The V gene is TRBV11-3, the J gene TRBJ2-5, with unresolved D. Germline CDR1 and CDR2: SGHNT and YENEEA. This CDR3 has 14 residues. The CDR3 region is CANSNVRIQETQYF. The CDR3 coding sequence is TGTGCCAACAGCAATGTCAGGATCCAAGAGACCCAGTACTTC.

This clonotype was seen a few times. The chain combines TRBV28 with TRBJ2-1, with 7 positions matching TRBD1. The CDR3 sequence is 15 residues long. The junction had 9 bases not matched to a gene; V was cut back by 6 bases and J by 4 bases. CDR1 and CDR2 (germline): MDHEN, SYDVKM. This CDR3 reads CASSSNRGPYNEQFF. The DNA of the CDR3 is TGTGCCAGCAGCTCCAACAGGGGCCCTTACAATGAGCAGTTCTTC.

This clonotype was picked up a small number of times. V usage is TRBV25-1 and J usage is TRBJ1-6; a possible D gene is TRBD1 (5 bases). V gave up 4 bases and J gave up 6 bases, with 13 bases separating them. The CDR3 is 15 amino acids. Germline V gives CDR1 MGHDK, CDR2 SYGVNS. CDR3 DNA sequence: TGTGCCAGCAGTGGGGGCACGGCTTTTAATTCACCCCTCCACTTT. As protein: CASSGGTAFNSPLHF.

The genes are TRBV7-2 and TRBJ2-7; D is unresolved. CDR1 is SGHTA, CDR2 FQGNSA, per germline. V was pared by 8 bases and J by 0 bases, with 8 bases between. The CDR3 is 12 amino acids. The CDR3 sequence is CASQDVSYEQYF. CDR3 coding DNA: TGTGCCAGCCAGGACGTCTCCTACGAGCAGTACTTC.

This clonotype occurred a few times. The rearrangement uses TRBV4-2 and TRBJ2-2, with TRBD2 identical over 10 bases. The germline V gene encodes CDR1 LGHNA and CDR2 YNFKEQ. V lost 3 bases and J lost 0; bases outside the gene matches: 4. This CDR3 is built from 17 residues. The CDR3 reads CASSQSGRDSNTGELFF. CDR3 sequence (DNA): TGTGCCAGCAGCCAGAGCGGGAGGGACTCGAACACCGGGGAGCTGTTTTTT.

The rearrangement uses TRBV11-2 and TRBJ2-1; 11 bases align to TRBD2. Germline trimming cut 6 bases from V and 8 bases from J; bases unmatched to any gene: 12. From germline, CDR1 is SGHAT and CDR2 FQNNGV. The CDR3 has 16 residues. The CDR3 reads CASRGLTSGKGHEQFF. The CDR3, as DNA: TGTGCCAGCAGGGGCCTGACTAGCGGGAAGGGGCATGAGCAGTTCTTC.

This clonotype has only a few counts. The chain recombines TRBV7-9 with TRBJ1-4; 8 bases match TRBD1. Trimming took 4 bases from V and 11 from J; bases not matched to a gene: 6. Germline V gene sequence: CDR1 SEHNR, CDR2 FQNEAQ (reference sequence). The CDR3 is made up of 13 amino acids. The CDR3 nucleotides read TGTGCCAGCAGCTCGGACAGGGAGGGGAAACTGTTTTTT. It encodes CASSSDREGKLFF.

The chain uses TRBV6-5 and TRBJ2-1, with D hard to call. Germline-derived CDR1 and CDR2 are MNHEY and SVGAGI. The length of the CDR3 is 14 residues. V was shortened by 6 bases and J by 0 bases, with 9 bases between the two germline ends. The CDR3 loop reads CASRWQSSYNEQFF. In DNA, the CDR3 is TGTGCCAGCAGATGGCAGAGCTCCTACAATGAGCAGTTCTTC.

The chain couples TRBV10-2 to TRBJ2-2, with a tentative D call TRBD1 (7 bases). This CDR3 has 17 residues. In germline, CDR1 is WSHSY, CDR2 SAAADI. Deletions cut 5 bases from V and 5 bases from J, with 21 bases between. This CDR3 is CASSHPFTGAGTGELFF. CDR3 sequence (DNA): TGCGCCAGCAGTCACCCCTTTACAGGGGCGGGGACCGGGGAGCTGTTTTTT.

The chain recombines TRBV27 with TRBJ2-2; a possible D gene is TRBD1 (5 bases). Trimming removed 3 bases at V and 3 bases at J, with 8 bases between. The CDR3 contains 14 residues. CDR1 and CDR2 (germline): MNHEY, SMNVEV (reference sequence). Here the CDR3 DNA reads TGTGCCAGCAGTTTCCAGACAGACACCGGGGAGCTGTTTTTT. Its protein product is CASSFQTDTGELFF.

The V call is TRBV12-3 or TRBV12-4, the J call TRBJ2-5; 7 bases match TRBD2. This CDR3 spans 16 amino acids. J was trimmed by 5 bases and V by 3 bases; bases with no gene match: 12. CDR3 sequence (DNA): TGTGCCAGCAGTTTGATAGCGGGCCTCGGCGGGGAGACCCAGTACTTC. Translated, it gives CASSLIAGLGGETQYF.

In its sample, this clonotype was seen a few times. The chain carries TRBV20-1 and TRBJ1-1; D unclear. The germline V gene encodes CDR1 DFQATT and CDR2 SNEGSKA (reference sequence). The CDR3 loop spans 14 amino acids. V lost 4 bases, J lost 5 bases, and 17 bases lay in between. In nucleotides, the CDR3 is TGCAGTGCTACAGAATACCTATTGGGGACTGAAGCTTTCTTT. Translating it yields CSATEYLLGTEAFF.

V and J are TRBV5-1 and TRBJ2-3; D is uncertain. This CDR3 is 16 amino acids long. Trimming removed 4 bases at V and 1 base at J, with 16 bases between. Germline values: CDR1 SGHRS, CDR2 YFSETQ. CDR3 sequence (DNA): TGCGCCAGCAGCCCGAGGCCGGCCTCTGGCACAGATACGCAGTATTTT. Translation: CASSPRPASGTDTQYF. Variable domain in full (rest from reference TRBV5-1 and TRBJ2-3): KAGVTQTPRYLIKTRGQQVTLSCSPISGHRSVSWYQQTPGQGLQFLFEYFSETQRNKGNFPGRFSGRQFSNSRSEMNVSTLELGDSALYLCASSPRPASGTDTQYFGPGTRLTVL.

This clonotype has only a few counts. The rearrangement joins TRBV5-4 to TRBJ2-6, with TRBD1 matching 7 bases. Germline V gene sequence: CDR1 SGHNT, CDR2 YYREEE (reference sequence). This CDR3 is built from 15 residues. V was pared by 4 bases and J by 2 bases, with 3 bases of the junction left unmatched. CDR3 loop: CASSTTGPGANVLTF. For the CDR3, the DNA is TGTGCCAGCAGCACGACAGGGCCTGGGGCCAACGTCCTGACTTTC.

This clonotype has just one count. The chain combines TRBV24-1 with TRBJ2-2, with 7 bases identical to TRBD1. The germline V gene has CDR1 KGHDR and CDR2 SFDVKD. With V trimmed by 7 bases and J by 2 bases, 3 bases remained unmatched. This CDR3 is built from 14 residues. The CDR3 here is CATRGTANTGELFF. DNA for the CDR3: TGTGCCACCAGGGGGACAGCTAACACCGGGGAGCTGTTTTTT.